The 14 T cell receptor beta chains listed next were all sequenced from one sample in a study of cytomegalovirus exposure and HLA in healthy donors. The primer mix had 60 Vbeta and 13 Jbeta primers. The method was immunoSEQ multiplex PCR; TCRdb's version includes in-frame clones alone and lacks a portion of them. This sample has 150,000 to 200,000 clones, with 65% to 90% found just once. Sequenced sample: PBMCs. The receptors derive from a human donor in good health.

The CDR3 bases are TGTGCCAGCACTGTGGGGGGGGACTCAGATACGCAGTATTTT. This gives the protein CASTVGGDSDTQYF. The V gene is TRBV7-2, the J gene TRBJ2-3; TRBD2 matches 7 bases. CDR3 size: 14 residues. Losses at the gene ends were 7 bases for V and 4 bases for J; bases not matched to a gene: 8. The germline V gene encodes CDR1 SGHTA and CDR2 FQGNSA.

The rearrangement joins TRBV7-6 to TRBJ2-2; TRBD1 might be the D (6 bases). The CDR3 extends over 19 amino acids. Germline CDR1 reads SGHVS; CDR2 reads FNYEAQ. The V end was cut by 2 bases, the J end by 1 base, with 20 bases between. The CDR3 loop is CASSLPLQGPTLNTGELFF. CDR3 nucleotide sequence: TGTGCCAGCAGCTTACCGCTACAGGGCCCTACCTTGAACACCGGGGAGCTGTTTTTT.

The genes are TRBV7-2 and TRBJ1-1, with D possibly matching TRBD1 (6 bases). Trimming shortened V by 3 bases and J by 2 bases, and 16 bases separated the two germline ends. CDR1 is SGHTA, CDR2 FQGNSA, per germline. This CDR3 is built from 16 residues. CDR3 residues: CASSLGGRQANTEAFF. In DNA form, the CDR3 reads TGTGCCAGCAGCTTGGGTGGGAGACAGGCTAACACTGAAGCTTTCTTT.

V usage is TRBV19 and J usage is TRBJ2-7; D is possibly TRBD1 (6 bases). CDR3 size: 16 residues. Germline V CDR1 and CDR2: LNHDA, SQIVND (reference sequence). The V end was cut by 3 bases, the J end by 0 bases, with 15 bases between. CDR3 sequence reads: CASSITGGLNSYEQYF. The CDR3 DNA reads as TGTGCCAGTAGTATTACTGGGGGCCTCAACTCCTACGAGCAGTACTTC.

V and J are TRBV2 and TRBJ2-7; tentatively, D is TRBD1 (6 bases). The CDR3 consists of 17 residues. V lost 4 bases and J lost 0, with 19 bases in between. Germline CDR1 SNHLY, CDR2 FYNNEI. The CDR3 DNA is TGTGCCAGCAGTGTATCGGGGACATATGGGGGCTCCTACGAGCAGTACTTC. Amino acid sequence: CASSVSGTYGGSYEQYF. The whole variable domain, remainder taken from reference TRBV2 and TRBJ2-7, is EPEVTQTPSHQVTQMGQEVILRCVPISNHLYFYWYRQILGQKVEFLVSFYNNEISEKSEIFDDQFSVERPDGSNFTLKIRSTKLEDSAMYFCASSVSGTYGGSYEQYFGPGTRLTVT.

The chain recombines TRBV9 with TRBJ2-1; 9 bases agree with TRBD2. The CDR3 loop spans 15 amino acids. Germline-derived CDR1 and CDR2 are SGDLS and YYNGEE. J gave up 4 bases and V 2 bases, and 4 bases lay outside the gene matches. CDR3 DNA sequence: TGTGCCAGCAGCGTTCTAGCGGGGTATTACAATGAGCAGTTCTTC. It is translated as CASSVLAGYYNEQFF.

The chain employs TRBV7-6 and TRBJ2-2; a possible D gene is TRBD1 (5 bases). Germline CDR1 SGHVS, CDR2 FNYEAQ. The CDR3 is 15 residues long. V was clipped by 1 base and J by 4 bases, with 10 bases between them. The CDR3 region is CASSLGGQSTGELFF. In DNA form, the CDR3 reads TGTGCCAGCAGCTTAGGTGGACAAAGCACCGGGGAGCTGTTTTTT.

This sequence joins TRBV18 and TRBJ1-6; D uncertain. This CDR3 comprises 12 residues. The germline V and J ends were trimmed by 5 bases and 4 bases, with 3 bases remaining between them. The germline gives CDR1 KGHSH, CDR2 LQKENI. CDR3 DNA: TGTGCCAGCTCAGCGTATAATTCACCCCTCCACTTT. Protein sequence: CASSAYNSPLHF.

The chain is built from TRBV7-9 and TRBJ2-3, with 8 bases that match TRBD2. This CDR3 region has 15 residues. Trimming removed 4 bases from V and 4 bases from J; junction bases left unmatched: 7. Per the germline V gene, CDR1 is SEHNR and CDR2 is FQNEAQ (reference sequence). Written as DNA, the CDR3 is TGTGCCAGCAGCTCTAGACTAGCGAAGGCAGATACGCAGTATTTT. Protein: CASSSRLAKADTQYF.

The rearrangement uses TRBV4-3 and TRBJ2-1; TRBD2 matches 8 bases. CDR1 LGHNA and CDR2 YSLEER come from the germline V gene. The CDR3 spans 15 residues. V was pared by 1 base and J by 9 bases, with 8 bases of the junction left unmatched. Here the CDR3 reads CASSQVVLAGTEQFF. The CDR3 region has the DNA TGCGCCAGCAGCCAAGTCGTATTAGCGGGGACTGAGCAGTTCTTC.

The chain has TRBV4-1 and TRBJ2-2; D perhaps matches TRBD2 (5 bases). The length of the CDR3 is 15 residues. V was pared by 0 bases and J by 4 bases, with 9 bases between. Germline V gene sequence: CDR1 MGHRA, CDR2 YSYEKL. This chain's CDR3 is CASSQDGLLTGELFF. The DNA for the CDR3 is TGCGCCAGCAGCCAAGACGGACTCCTCACCGGGGAGCTGTTTTTT.

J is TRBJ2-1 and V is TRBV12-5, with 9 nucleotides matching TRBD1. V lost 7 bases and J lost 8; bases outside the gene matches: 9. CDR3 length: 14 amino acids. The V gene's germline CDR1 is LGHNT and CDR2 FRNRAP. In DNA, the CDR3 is TGTGCTAGTGCCACCGGGACAGGGAAAGATGAGCAGTTCTTC. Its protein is CASATGTGKDEQFF.

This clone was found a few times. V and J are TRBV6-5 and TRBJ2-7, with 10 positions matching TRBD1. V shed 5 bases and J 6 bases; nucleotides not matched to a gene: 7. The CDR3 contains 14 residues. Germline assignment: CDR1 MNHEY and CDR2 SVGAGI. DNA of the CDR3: TGTGCCAGCAGTGGGGGACAGGGGCTCGGCGAGCAGTACTTC. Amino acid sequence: CASSGGQGLGEQYF.

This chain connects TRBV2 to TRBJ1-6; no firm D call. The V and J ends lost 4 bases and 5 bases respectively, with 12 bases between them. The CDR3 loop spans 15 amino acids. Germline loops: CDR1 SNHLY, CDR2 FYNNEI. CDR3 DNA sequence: TGTGCCAGCAGTGCTTGGCAGGCAGATAATTCACCCCTCCACTTT. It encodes CASSAWQADNSPLHF.